What follows describes a single T cell receptor beta chain. TCRdb recomputed calls from the 5' RACE reads with MiXCR, one row per CDR3 protein. The sample yields approximately 80,000 distinct CDR3 sequences, approximately 5.8% seen once. The entry originates in a study of neurological immune-mediated disorders. The sample's time point: longitudinal time-point 2. Sequences were obtained from PBMCs. This sequence originates from an older woman with multiple sclerosis.

The CDR3 nucleotides are TGCGCCAGCAGCTTGGCCGATGCCTACGAGCAGTACTTC. Encoded protein: CASSLADAYEQYF. The chain uses TRBV5-1 and TRBJ2-7; D not certain. Trimming left V 0 bases short and J 2 bases short, with 6 bases between. The CDR3 is 13 amino acids. Germline V CDR1 and CDR2: SGHRS, YFSETQ.